This is a list of T cell receptor beta chains from one sample in a study of blood T cell repertoires in COVID-19. Sequenced by immunoSEQ multiplex PCR; TCRdb stores in-frame clones only, minus some. The data hold 200,000 to 250,000 clones, with approximately 80% observed a single time. The sample consisted of peripheral blood. The receptors were sampled from a woman aged 80 or over with COVID-19, enrolled during active disease. The CDR3 runs from the conserved cysteine through the conserved F or W. A D gene is named only where the DNA matches it firmly. Not all rows give a size; the values are once, few, many and, for expanded clones, a class.

V	size	D	J	CDR3	DNA
TRBV19	.	.	TRBJ2-2	CASSIVQTANTGELFF	TGTGCCAGTAGTATAGTACAGACGGCGAACACCGGGGAGCTGTTTTTT
TRBV4-2	.	TRBD2	TRBJ2-3	CASSVLAGAQDTQYF	TGTGCCAGCAGCGTTCTAGCGGGGGCCCAAGATACGCAGTATTTT
TRBV6-4	.	.	TRBJ2-3	CASSDSVPTDTQYF	TGTGCCAGCAGTGACTCTGTTCCTACAGATACGCAGTATTTT
TRBV4-1	.	TRBD1	TRBJ2-3	CASSHSGQGTDTQYF	TGCGCCAGCAGCCACTCAGGACAGGGAACAGATACGCAGTATTTT
TRBV9	.	TRBD1	TRBJ1-4	CASSTAGTVDEKLFF	TGTGCCAGCAGCACAGCCGGGACAGTAGATGAAAAACTGTTTTTT
TRBV18	.	.	TRBJ2-2	CASSPSEVTGELFF	TGTGCCAGCTCACCCTCCGAGGTCACCGGGGAGCTGTTTTTT
TRBV5-1	.	.	TRBJ2-5	CASSLGQRETQYF	TGCGCCAGCAGCTTGGGACAGAGAGAGACCCAGTACTTC
TRBV28	.	.	TRBJ1-6	CASSLTDRIPNSPLHF	TGTGCCAGCAGTCTGACAGACCGGATCCCTAATTCACCCCTCCACTTT
TRBV9	.	TRBD1	TRBJ1-4	CASSQGGQGYSTNEKLFF	TGTGCCAGCAGCCAGGGGGGACAGGGCTATTCGACTAATGAAAAACTGTTTTTT
TRBV3-1/TRBV3-2	.	TRBD1	TRBJ1-2	CASSQGQGRGSDGYTF	TGTGCCAGCAGCCAAGGACAGGGAAGGGGCTCCGATGGCTACACCTTC
TRBV9	.	TRBD1	TRBJ1-6	CASSVGGDSISPLHF	TGTGCCAGCAGCGTAGGGGGGGACAGCATTTCACCCCTCCACTTT
TRBV14	.	.	TRBJ1-5	CASSQGEGQPQHF	TGTGCCAGCAGCCAAGGGGAGGGTCAGCCCCAGCATTTT
TRBV9	.	TRBD2	TRBJ2-1	CATSPGLAGYNEQFF	TGTGCCACCTCTCCCGGGTTAGCGGGTTACAATGAGCAGTTCTTC
TRBV9	.	.	TRBJ1-3	CASSVAMAGAGNTIYF	TGTGCCAGCAGCGTAGCTATGGCAGGGGCTGGAAACACCATATATTTT
TRBV28	once	TRBD1	TRBJ1-2	CASSWGTGRDNYGYTF	TGTGCCAGCAGTTGGGGGACAGGGCGGGATAACTATGGCTACACCTTC
TRBV20-1	.	.	TRBJ1-3	CSATDSTVRNTIYF	TGCAGTGCTACTGACTCCACGGTGCGAAACACCATATATTTT
TRBV14	.	TRBD2	TRBJ2-3	CASSQEMGLADAADTQYF	TGTGCCAGCAGCCAAGAAATGGGGCTAGCGGACGCCGCAGATACGCAGTATTTT
TRBV5-1	.	TRBD2	TRBJ2-7	CASSWWGGSRTYEQYF	TGCGCCAGCAGCTGGTGGGGCGGGAGCCGTACCTACGAGCAGTACTTC
TRBV11-2	once	TRBD2	TRBJ2-1	CASSLSLAGGNEQFF	TGTGCCAGCAGCTTATCGCTAGCGGGAGGGAATGAGCAGTTCTTC
TRBV19	.	TRBD1	TRBJ2-7	CASSIYPPGQGVNEQYF	TGTGCCAGTAGTATCTACCCCCCGGGACAGGGGGTCAACGAGCAGTACTTC
TRBV5-1	.	.	TRBJ1-1	CASSLPGGAGTEAFF	TGCGCCAGCAGCTTGCCCGGCGGGGCGGGGACTGAAGCTTTCTTT
TRBV11-3	.	.	TRBJ2-1	CASSLVSSNEQFF	TGTGCCAGCAGCTTAGTATCGTCTAATGAGCAGTTCTTC
TRBV12-3/TRBV12-4	.	.	TRBJ1-1	CASRSTWEAFF	TGTGCCAGCAGGTCCACTTGGGAGGCTTTCTTT
TRBV27	once	.	TRBJ2-4	CATRGSGLAKNIQYF	TGTGCCACGCGTGGGTCAGGACTAGCCAAAAACATTCAGTACTTC
TRBV19	once	TRBD1	TRBJ2-3	CASSSGQGTDTQYF	TGTGCCAGTAGTTCTGGACAGGGCACAGATACGCAGTATTTT
TRBV18	.	TRBD2	TRBJ2-1	CASSLLAVTYNEQFF	TGTGCCAGCTCACTCCTAGCGGTGACCTACAATGAGCAGTTCTTC
TRBV18	once	TRBD1	TRBJ2-1	CASSPRTGGNEQFF	TGTGCCAGCTCACCCCGGACAGGGGGTAATGAGCAGTTCTTC
TRBV9	.	TRBD2	TRBJ2-3	CASSVDLGLAGLGTDTQYF	TGTGCCAGCAGCGTAGATCTGGGACTAGCGGGGTTAGGTACCGATACGCAGTATTTT
TRBV28	.	.	TRBJ2-7	CASRTGFATYEQYF	TGTGCCAGCAGGACGGGGTTTGCTACCTACGAGCAGTACTTC
TRBV18	.	.	TRBJ1-3	CASSPRRETNTIYF	TGTGCCAGCTCACCACGGAGGGAAACAAACACCATATATTTT
TRBV29-1	.	.	TRBJ2-1	CSVGVGGRQFF	TGCAGCGTTGGCGTCGGAGGAAGGCAGTTCTTC
TRBV10-1	.	TRBD2	TRBJ2-7	CASKGGALGGQYF	TGCGCCAGCAAGGGAGGGGCACTGGGGGGGCAGTACTTC
TRBV25-1	.	TRBD1	TRBJ1-2	CASSESLGQGYGYTF	TGTGCCAGCAGTGAATCCCTAGGACAGGGGTATGGCTACACCTTC
TRBV4-2	.	.	TRBJ1-3	CASRPTGLTGNTIYF	TGTGCCAGCAGACCCACAGGGTTGACTGGAAACACCATATATTTT
TRBV5-5	.	TRBD1	TRBJ1-2	CASSLAGTENYGYTF	TGTGCCAGCAGCCTCGCCGGGACAGAGAACTATGGCTACACCTTC
TRBV10-1	.	.	TRBJ2-1	CASSPGRGLYNEQFF	TGCGCCAGCAGCCCCGGGCGGGGGCTATACAATGAGCAGTTCTTC
TRBV7-9	once	.	TRBJ1-2	CASRFDSFSGGYTF	TGTGCCAGCAGGTTTGACAGCTTCAGTGGGGGCTACACCTTC
TRBV3-1/TRBV3-2	.	.	TRBJ2-5	CASSQDLIGMETQYF	TGTGCCAGCAGCCAAGATCTTATCGGGATGGAGACCCAGTACTTC
TRBV28	.	.	TRBJ2-7	CASSSMRTNFYEQYF	TGTGCCAGCAGTAGTATGCGGACAAATTTCTACGAGCAGTACTTC
TRBV28	.	.	TRBJ1-2	CASSLNQGPTGYTF	TGTGCCAGCAGCCTAAACCAGGGGCCAACTGGCTACACCTTC
TRBV7-9	.	.	TRBJ2-1	CASSWDRGDLRNEQFF	TGTGCCAGCAGCTGGGACCGCGGGGATTTACGCAATGAGCAGTTCTTC
TRBV28	.	.	TRBJ1-4	CASSPRGSTNEKLFF	TGTGCCAGCAGTCCAAGGGGCTCGACTAATGAAAAACTGTTTTTT
TRBV19	.	.	TRBJ2-1	CASSIKPGTPSNEQFF	TGTGCCAGTAGTATAAAACCCGGGACTCCGAGCAATGAGCAGTTCTTC
TRBV18	.	.	TRBJ1-6	CASSNLPGTDNSPLHF	TGTGCCAGCTCGAACCTCCCGGGAACGGACAATTCACCCCTCCACTTT
TRBV3-1/TRBV3-2	.	.	TRBJ2-1	CASSEEHNEQFF	TGTGCCAGCAGCGAGGAACACAATGAGCAGTTCTTC
TRBV20-1	once	.	TRBJ2-1	CGVLDTSRQFF	TGCGGCGTTCTAGATACGAGCCGACAGTTCTTC
TRBV28	.	.	TRBJ2-7	CASSLGYEQYF	TGTGCCAGCAGTCTAGGATACGAGCAGTACTTC
TRBV10-2	.	TRBD2	TRBJ2-3	CASSASGTSGSTDTQYF	TGCGCCAGCAGTGCGTCCGGGACTAGCGGAAGCACAGATACGCAGTATTTT
TRBV19	.	.	TRBJ1-2	CAHHVRFSCGYTF	TGTGCCCATCACGTCAGGTTTTCGTGTGGCTACACCTTC
TRBV27	.	TRBD1	TRBJ1-2	CASSSDRARGYTF	TGTGCCAGCAGTTCCGACAGGGCGCGGGGCTACACCTTC
TRBV5-1	.	.	TRBJ1-5	CASSPWAGSNQPQHF	TGCGCCAGCAGCCCGTGGGCAGGGAGCAATCAGCCCCAGCATTTT
TRBV18	.	.	TRBJ1-1	CASSPGGWGAAGTEAFF	TGTGCCAGCTCACCGGGGGGATGGGGAGCTGCTGGCACTGAAGCTTTCTTT
TRBV10-3	.	.	TRBJ1-3	CAMRTGQNTIYF	TGTGCCATGAGAACAGGGCAAAACACCATATATTTT
TRBV2	once	.	TRBJ2-7	CASRVQGHEQYF	TGTGCCAGCAGGGTACAGGGCCACGAGCAGTACTTC
TRBV7-8	.	.	TRBJ1-2	CASSVTVNYGYTF	TGTGCCAGCAGCGTCACAGTAAACTATGGCTACACCTTC
TRBV15	.	.	TRBJ1-5	CATSRDYGEGGQPQHF	TGTGCCACCAGCAGAGATTACGGGGAGGGGGGTCAGCCCCAGCATTTT
TRBV7-6	.	TRBD1	TRBJ1-2	CASSPGGARNYGYTF	TGTGCCAGCAGCCCAGGGGGAGCCCGGAACTATGGCTACACCTTC
TRBV19	.	.	TRBJ1-4	CASRGGSGRKLFF	TGTGCCAGTAGGGGAGGCTCCGGAAGAAAACTGTTTTTT
TRBV14	.	.	TRBJ2-1	CASSRGLLGWEEQFF	TGTGCCAGCAGCCGCGGCCTTTTAGGGTGGGAGGAGCAGTTCTTC